Below, 32 T cell receptor beta chains from the same sample are listed, as sequenced in a study of shared clonotypes between healthy human individuals. Method: immunoSEQ multiplex PCR; TCRdb's copy keeps in-frame clones and lacks some. The table lists more than 550,000 clones, 55% to 75% of them singletons. Sequencing input: memory CD4+ T cells sorted from blood. Sample subset: CD45RA-negative fraction. The receptors were sampled from a woman between 25 and 40 years old in good health.

The count of this clone is one. The genes are TRBV7-2 and TRBJ1-2; 9 nucleotides agree with TRBD1. The V gene's germline CDR1 is SGHTA and CDR2 FQGNSA. The CDR3 consists of 16 residues. J was trimmed by 4 bases and V by 0 bases; bases with no gene match: 6. The CDR3 nucleotides read TGTGCCAGCAGCTTAGCCTCGGGACAGGGAGTCTATGGCTACACCTTC. Translated: CASSLASGQGVYGYTF.

The chain carries TRBV20-1 and TRBJ2-3; tentative D call: TRBD1 (6 bases). V shed 5 bases and J shed 6 bases, with 9 bases lying between them. Germline V gene lookup returns CDR1 DFQATT and CDR2 SNEGSKA (reference sequence). The CDR3 is made up of 11 amino acids. CDR3 region: CSAPQGDTQYF. CDR3 in DNA: TGCAGTGCTCCCCAGGGGGATACGCAGTATTTT.

V usage is TRBV6-5 and J usage is TRBJ2-7; 8 bases match TRBD1. The CDR3 contains 15 residues. The germline V gene encodes CDR1 MNHEY and CDR2 SVGAGI. After removal of 6 bases from V and 5 bases from J, the junction contained 12 bases not matched to a gene. In DNA form, the CDR3 reads TGTGCCAGCAGACCACAACCTGACAGGGGCAACGAGCAGTACTTC. As protein: CASRPQPDRGNEQYF.

This rearrangement joins TRBV6-1 to TRBJ1-1; the D is unclear. V lost 1 base to trimming and J lost 1 base, with 4 bases between them. CDR1 is MNHNS and CDR2 is SASEGT in the germline V gene. The CDR3 is made up of 13 amino acids. The CDR3 loop is CASSEVENTEAFF. In nucleotides, the CDR3 is TGTGCCAGCAGTGAAGTTGAGAACACTGAAGCTTTCTTT.

This sequence joins TRBV5-1 and TRBJ2-1; possibly TRBD1 or TRBD2 for D (6 bases each). The CDR3 loop spans 16 amino acids. Germline V gives CDR1 SGHRS, CDR2 YFSETQ. V was shortened by 2 bases and J by 9 bases, with 21 bases between the two germline ends. CDR3 DNA: TGCGCCAGCAGCTTTGATCGGTGGGGGGCCGGTGGTGAGCAGTTCTTC. It codes for CASSFDRWGAGGEQFF.

This chain uses TRBV6-4 with TRBJ1-1, with D uncertain. Germline loops: CDR1 MRHNA, CDR2 SNTAGT. Trimming stripped 5 bases from V and 0 bases from J, with 10 bases between. The CDR3 has 14 amino acids. The CDR3 protein is CASSPSRLNTEAFF. The CDR3 DNA sequence: TGTGCCAGCAGTCCCAGCAGACTGAACACTGAAGCTTTCTTT.

This chain uses TRBV2 with TRBJ2-2; 10 bases are a match to TRBD2. In germline, CDR1 is SNHLY, CDR2 FYNNEI. CDR3 length equals 16 residues. Unmatched junction bases numbered 8, after V lost 4 bases and J lost 6 bases. CDR3 residues: CASSVFPSGSAGELFF. The CDR3 DNA follows: TGTGCCAGCAGTGTTTTTCCTAGCGGGAGTGCCGGGGAGCTGTTTTTT.

The chain uses TRBV30 and TRBJ2-7; TRBD2 aligns across 7 bases. The length of the CDR3 is 14 residues. The V gene end was trimmed by 0 bases and the J gene end by 3 bases; junction bases not matched to a gene: 5. Germline CDR1 reads GTSNPN; CDR2 reads SVGIG (reference sequence). CDR3 coding DNA: TGTGCCTGGAGTGTACGGGGGGTCCTCTACGAGCAGTACTTC. It is translated as CAWSVRGVLYEQYF.

The V call is TRBV11-2, the J call TRBJ2-5; 10 bases are shared with TRBD2. Germline V lookup: CDR1 SGHAT, CDR2 FQNNGV. The CDR3 contains 16 residues. Losses at the gene ends were 4 bases for V and 5 bases for J; bases not matched to a gene: 10. The CDR3 region is CASSSWSGRAVETQYF. CDR3 in DNA: TGTGCCAGCAGCTCCTGGAGCGGGAGGGCCGTGGAGACCCAGTACTTC.

V and J are TRBV5-1 and TRBJ2-7, with D unresolved. CDR1 is SGHRS and CDR2 is YFSETQ in the germline V gene. The V end was cut by 4 bases, the J end by 3 bases, with 17 bases between. This CDR3 spans 15 amino acids. CDR3 coding DNA: TGCGCCAGCAGCCGGGCAGCCGAACCCAACTACGAGCAGTACTTC. This codes for CASSRAAEPNYEQYF.

The chain is built from TRBV7-9 and TRBJ2-7; 8 nucleotides match TRBD1. Unmatched junction bases numbered 12, after V lost 4 bases and J lost 4 bases. This CDR3 is 16 amino acids long. Germline CDR1 is SEHNR and CDR2 is FQNEAQ (reference sequence). CDR3 sequence (DNA): TGTGCCAGCAGCTGGCGGACAGGGTTTGGGTGGTACGAGCAGTACTTC. Its translation: CASSWRTGFGWYEQYF.

V is TRBV10-3 and J is TRBJ2-5, with TRBD2 matching 8 bases. The CDR3 extends over 14 amino acids. Trimming cost V 4 bases and J 5 bases; bases outside gene matches: 6. Germline CDR1 and CDR2: ENHRY and SYGVKD. The CDR3 sequence: CAISAAGDSETQYF. DNA of the CDR3: TGTGCCATCAGTGCAGCGGGAGACTCTGAGACCCAGTACTTC.

The chain has TRBV30 and TRBJ2-7, with TRBD1 as a possible D gene (6 bases). V lost 4 bases to trimming and J lost 0 bases, with 13 bases between them. The germline V gene has CDR1 GTSNPN and CDR2 SVGIG (reference sequence). The CDR3 covers 14 residues. DNA for the CDR3: TGTGCCTGGAATTCTCACAGGGCCTCCTACGAGCAGTACTTC. This sequence encodes CAWNSHRASYEQYF.

The V call is TRBV28, the J call TRBJ2-3; no clear D gene. Trimming shortened V by 3 bases and J by 8 bases, and 6 bases separated the two germline ends. The CDR3 has 11 residues. CDR1 and CDR2 (germline): MDHEN, SYDVKM. As DNA, the CDR3 is TGTGCCAGCAGTTTCTGGGCTACGCAGTATTTT. Protein product: CASSFWATQYF.

This chain joins TRBV11-3 and TRBJ2-3; the D is unclear. V dropped 2 bases and J dropped 3 bases, with 3 bases sitting between them. Germline-derived CDR1 and CDR2 are SGHNT and YENEEA. The CDR3 length is 12 residues. DNA for the CDR3: TGTGCCAGCAGCTTAAATACAGATACGCAGTATTTT. This translates into CASSLNTDTQYF. The entire variable domain, with the rest obtained from reference TRBV11-3 and TRBJ2-3, is as follows: EAGVVQSPRYKIIEKKQPVAFWCNPISGHNTLYWYLQNLGQGPELLIRYENEEAVDDSQLPKDRFSAERLKGVDSTLKIQPAELGDSAVYLCASSLNTDTQYFGPGTRLTVL.

The V and J genes are TRBV7-9 and TRBJ2-5, with TRBD2 as a possible D gene (6 bases). The CDR3 sequence is 15 residues long. The germline gives CDR1 SEHNR, CDR2 FQNEAQ (reference sequence). V lost 3 bases to trimming and J lost 2 bases, with 13 bases between them. The CDR3, as DNA: TGTGCCAGCAGCTTCGATCCGCGGGAACAAGAGACCCAGTACTTC. It codes for CASSFDPREQETQYF.

The chain carries TRBV19 and TRBJ1-2, with 9 bases matching TRBD1. The CDR3 is 15 amino acids. The V segment lost 5 bases and the J segment 6 bases; nucleotides outside the gene matches: 10. Germline V gene sequence: CDR1 LNHDA, CDR2 SQIVND (reference sequence). DNA of the CDR3: TGTGCCAGTAGTTCACCCGGGACAGGGACGCATGGCTACACCTTC. It is translated as CASSSPGTGTHGYTF.

CDR3 DNA: TGCAGCGTCCTTTCCACCCGAGCAGGCTACGAGCAGTACTTC. Its translation is CSVLSTRAGYEQYF. This sequence joins TRBV29-1 and TRBJ2-7; D ambiguous. V was trimmed by 6 bases and J by 3 bases, leaving 18 bases between them. Germline values: CDR1 SQVTM, CDR2 ANQGSEA. The CDR3 totals 14 residues.

This clone came up a few times. J is TRBJ1-5 and V is TRBV30; D is unresolved. Between the trimmed V and J ends, which lost 5 bases and 9 bases, there was a span of 17 bases. The CDR3 runs 13 residues. Germline V gives CDR1 GTSNPN, CDR2 SVGIG (reference sequence). CDR3: CAWADEGSLPQHF. CDR3 coding DNA: TGTGCCTGGGCCGACGAGGGCAGTCTGCCCCAGCATTTT.

This clone was seen a single time. The chain recombines TRBV9 with TRBJ2-5; a weak D match, TRBD2 (6 bases). Per the germline V gene, CDR1 is SGDLS and CDR2 is YYNGEE. There are 19 residues in the CDR3. Trimming removed 3 bases at V and 2 bases at J, with 26 bases between. The CDR3 DNA is TGTGCCAGCAGCGAACGTCAACCCTCGGAGGGAAGGGGTCAAGAGACCCAGTACTTC. Its translation is CASSERQPSEGRGQETQYF.

As to this clone: A read error is likely here: a far larger clone is one base away. The same CDR3 arises from other DNA sequences in this sample as well. The V and J genes are TRBV7-9 and TRBJ1-5; 12 bases are a match to TRBD1. Germline CDR1 and CDR2: SEHNR and FQNEAQ (reference sequence). The CDR3 totals 17 residues. J was trimmed by 3 bases and V by 3 bases; bases with no gene match: 6. This chain's CDR3 is CASSFLPGQGANQPQHF. The CDR3 region has the DNA TGTGCCAGCAGCTTCTTGCCGGGACAGGGGGCCAATCAGCCCCAGCATTTT.

This clone was seen a few times. This chain uses TRBV5-1 with TRBJ2-5; perhaps D is TRBD1 or TRBD2 (5 bases each). Trimming took 2 bases from V and 7 from J, leaving 15 bases between them. The CDR3 extends over 14 amino acids. Germline V gene lookup returns CDR1 SGHRS and CDR2 YFSETQ. The CDR3 is CASSLGTETGTQYF. CDR3 in DNA: TGCGCCAGCAGCTTAGGGACGGAGACCGGGACCCAGTACTTC.

The chain combines TRBV5-1 with TRBJ2-1; D possibly corresponds to TRBD2 (6 bases). Germline CDR1 and CDR2: SGHRS and YFSETQ. Trimming removed 4 bases at V and 8 bases at J, with 19 bases between. CDR3 size: 15 residues. This CDR3 reads CASSGTGVHVDEQFF. CDR3 in DNA: TGCGCCAGCAGCGGGACTGGGGTGCATGTCGATGAGCAGTTCTTC. Complete variable domain (other parts from reference TRBV5-1 and TRBJ2-1): KAGVTQTPRYLIKTRGQQVTLSCSPISGHRSVSWYQQTPGQGLQFLFEYFSETQRNKGNFPGRFSGRQFSNSRSEMNVSTLELGDSALYLCASSGTGVHVDEQFFGPGTRLTVL.

V gene TRBV2 combines with J gene TRBJ1-5; D is unresolved. There are 17 residues in the CDR3. The germline gives CDR1 SNHLY, CDR2 FYNNEI. The germline V and J ends were trimmed by 2 bases and 7 bases, with 21 bases remaining between them. The CDR3, as DNA: TGTGCCAGCAGTGAAACAGCGGACTTCCCAGTGTGGCAGCCCCAGCATTTT. Translation gives CASSETADFPVWQPQHF.

The chain couples TRBV5-4 to TRBJ2-7; 7 nucleotides align to TRBD1. CDR3 length: 14 residues. Per the germline V gene, CDR1 is SGHNT and CDR2 is YYREEE (reference sequence). J gave up 3 bases and V 3 bases, and 6 bases lay outside the gene matches. The CDR3 here is CASSSLRDSYEQYF. For the CDR3, the DNA is TGTGCCAGCAGCTCACTCCGGGACAGCTACGAGCAGTACTTC.

CDR3 coding DNA: TGTGCCAGCAGCCAAGCTCAAGCAGATACGCAGTATTTT. Translation: CASSQAQADTQYF. This chain connects TRBV14 to TRBJ2-3; D is uncertain. The CDR3 is made up of 13 amino acids. The germline V gene encodes CDR1 SGHDN and CDR2 FVKESK. V was shortened by 1 base and J by 4 bases, with 6 bases between the two germline ends.

The rearrangement links TRBV19 to TRBJ1-4, with D uncertain. V shed 3 bases and J shed 8 bases, with 10 bases lying between them. Germline V lookup: CDR1 LNHDA, CDR2 SQIVND (reference sequence). The CDR3 loop spans 13 amino acids. This CDR3 is CASSIGPQEKLFF. The CDR3 DNA is TGTGCCAGTAGTATCGGGCCTCAGGAAAAACTGTTTTTT.

The chain links TRBV28 to TRBJ2-1; 12 bases match TRBD2. The CDR3 extends over 15 amino acids. Germline assignment: CDR1 MDHEN and CDR2 SYDVKM. Germline trimming cut 6 bases from V and 4 bases from J; bases unmatched to any gene: 4. Here the CDR3 DNA reads TGTGCCAGCAGCCGTACTAGCGGGAGGTACAATGAGCAGTTCTTC. It yields the protein CASSRTSGRYNEQFF.

This rearrangement joins TRBV28 to TRBJ1-5; no firm D call. The CDR3 length is 11 residues. Trimming took 6 bases from V and 7 from J, leaving 7 bases between them. Germline V CDR1 and CDR2: MDHEN, SYDVKM. Here the CDR3 reads CASSLQQPQHF. The DNA of the CDR3 is TGTGCCAGCAGCCTTCAACAGCCCCAGCATTTT.

This sequence joins TRBV5-1 and TRBJ2-5; no firm D call. The germline V gene has CDR1 SGHRS and CDR2 YFSETQ. CDR3 length: 16 residues. Trimming cost V 0 bases and J 0 bases, with 12 bases left between them. CDR3: CASSLAVGHYQETQYF. CDR3 in DNA: TGCGCCAGCAGCTTGGCCGTCGGTCATTACCAAGAGACCCAGTACTTC.

This clone was seen a single time. The chain has TRBV5-1 and TRBJ2-7, with D perhaps assigned TRBD1 or TRBD2 (5 bases each). Between the trimmed V and J ends, which lost 2 bases and 1 base, there was a span of 7 bases. This CDR3 is 13 amino acids long. Looked up from germline, CDR1 is SGHRS and CDR2 is YFSETQ. This CDR3 is CASSFGTSYEQYF. Here the CDR3 DNA reads TGCGCCAGCAGCTTCGGGACGTCCTACGAGCAGTACTTC.

V and J are TRBV25-1 and TRBJ2-3, with D possibly being TRBD2 (5 bases). Trimming removed 1 base at V and 0 bases at J, with 14 bases between. The germline V gene encodes CDR1 MGHDK and CDR2 SYGVNS. This CDR3 contains 17 residues. The CDR3 DNA reads as TGTGCCAGCAGTGAATTTTTCGGGGTTACTAGCACAGATACGCAGTATTTT. This translates into CASSEFFGVTSTDTQYF.